The present entry profiles one T cell receptor (beta chain) with its context. The study sequenced TCR beta in blood CD8+ and CD4+ T cells. The multiple sclerosis controls were treatment-naive patients affected by stable or active relapsing-remitting disease. Negative isolation was used for CD8+ and CD4+ T cells, and FACS enrichment was applied to TEMRA cells. The data stem from a study of CD8 T cells in Susac syndrome. Trimming took 4 bases from V and 1 from J, leaving 23 bases between them. The CDR3 sequence is 18 residues long. Germline-derived CDR1 and CDR2 are SGHDT and YYEEEE. RNA in amounts of roughly 0.5 to 1 ug was reverse transcribed with random hexamers. It was immunoSEQ multiplex PCR that amplified TCR beta CDR3 across 54 Vbeta and 13 Jbeta. One entry per CDR3 protein results from TCRdb running MiXCR on the immunoSEQ multiplex PCR reads. The table includes 50,000 or so distinct CDR3 sequences, roughly 93% detected once.

The material sequenced was CD8+ T cells from PBMCs. The receptor was derived from a human donor with multiple sclerosis. V is TRBV5-6 and J is TRBJ1-1; D is undetermined. CDR3: CASSTYGRWLSGNTEAFF. The CDR3, as DNA: TGTGCCAGCAGCACCTACGGACGCTGGCTGAGTGGGAACACTGAAGCTTTCTTT. Looking up the rest from reference TRBV5-6 and TRBJ1-1 gives the full variable domain: DAGVTQSPTHLIKTRGQQVTLRCSPKSGHDTVSWYQQALGQGPQFIFQYYEEEERQRGNFPDRFSGHQFPNYSSELNVNALLLGDSALYLCASSTYGRWLSGNTEAFFGQGTRLTVV.